The 16 T cell receptor beta chains reported below all come from one sample, sequenced in a study of T-cell reconstitution after alpha-beta-depleted transplantation in children. TCRbeta library construction was performed incorporating unique molecular identifiers. TCRdb independently ran MiXCR on the PCR reads; one entry per CDR3 protein. The table includes hundreds of thousands of distinct CDR3 sequences, around 15% detected once. The material was PBMCs, mostly from graft donor cells, obtained 360 days after TCRalphabeta/CD19-depleted stem cell transplant. Receptors were obtained from a male patient between 2 and 9 years old who had a stem cell transplant for acute lymphoblastic leukemia, so the T cells may come from the graft donor.

This clonotype has at least ten counts. This rearrangement joins TRBV4-1 to TRBJ2-3; D tentatively reads TRBD1 or TRBD2 (5 bases each). The CDR3 runs to 16 residues. V lost 4 bases, J lost 3 bases, and 17 bases lay in between. The V gene's germline CDR1 is MGHRA and CDR2 YSYEKL. In nucleotides, the CDR3 is TGCGCCAGCAGCCTCCAACCGGGACGGCTGACAGATACGCAGTATTTT. The encoded protein is CASSLQPGRLTDTQYF.

The sample holds a few counts of this clonotype. This chain uses TRBV4-1 with TRBJ2-7; the match to TRBD1 covers 9 bases. CDR3 length: 16 residues. Germline values: CDR1 MGHRA, CDR2 YSYEKL. J lost 2 bases, V lost 2 bases, and 7 bases had no gene match. The CDR3 loop is CASSQRLRDRAYEQYF. The DNA for the CDR3 is TGCGCCAGCAGCCAAAGACTACGGGACAGGGCCTACGAGCAGTACTTC.

The chain links TRBV5-1 to TRBJ1-5; D ambiguous. The CDR3 totals 15 residues. The V end lost 0 bases, the J end lost 6 bases, and 13 bases lay between the germline ends. Germline CDR1 SGHRS, CDR2 YFSETQ. Written as DNA, the CDR3 is TGCGCCAGCAGCTTGGCCTCGGGCCGGAGTCAGCCCCAGCATTTT. Translation gives CASSLASGRSQPQHF.

This clonotype was seen ten or more times. The chain is built from TRBV29-1 and TRBJ2-4; 8 positions match TRBD1. This CDR3 is 12 amino acids long. V trimming: 6 bases; J trimming: 6 bases; junction bases outside the gene matches: 4. CDR1 is SQVTM and CDR2 is ANQGSEA in the germline V gene. CDR3 protein: CSVAGQGNIQYF. The CDR3 nucleotides are TGCAGCGTGGCCGGACAGGGAAACATTCAGTACTTC.

Only a few counts were recorded for this clonotype. The rearrangement links TRBV6-5 to TRBJ1-1, with a possible D match to TRBD1 (6 bases). Germline CDR1 MNHEY, CDR2 SVGAGI. Trimming removed 2 bases at V and 6 bases at J, with 10 bases between. The CDR3 has 13 residues. Written as DNA, the CDR3 is TGTGCCAGCAGTTACCTACAGGGCCCTGAAGCTTTCTTT. It translates to CASSYLQGPEAFF.

The table lists this clonotype with a few counts. The CDR3 DNA reads TGCGCCAGCAGCCACGGACAGGGAAATTCACCCCTCCACTTT. Amino acids: CASSHGQGNSPLHF. V and J are TRBV5-1 and TRBJ1-6; 8 bases map to TRBD1. Losses at the gene ends were 4 bases for V and 7 bases for J; bases not matched to a gene: 4. CDR3 length: 14 residues. Looked up from germline, CDR1 is SGHRS and CDR2 is YFSETQ. The full variable domain, completed using reference TRBV5-1 and TRBJ1-6, is KAGVTQTPRYLIKTRGQQVTLSCSPISGHRSVSWYQQTPGQGLQFLFEYFSETQRNKGNFPGRFSGRQFSNSRSEMNVSTLELGDSALYLCASSHGQGNSPLHFGNGTRLTVT.

The rearrangement joins TRBV18 to TRBJ2-7, with a possible D match to TRBD1 (5 bases). The germline CDR1 and CDR2 sequences are KGHSH and LQKENI. V shed 0 bases and J shed 0 bases, with 9 bases lying between them. The CDR3 consists of 15 residues. The CDR3 DNA sequence: TGTGCCAGCTCACCACCGACAGCGAGCTCCTACGAGCAGTACTTC. This sequence encodes CASSPPTASSYEQYF. The full variable domain, with the rest looked up from reference TRBV18 and TRBJ2-7, is NAGVMQNPRHLVRRRGQEARLRCSPMKGHSHVYWYRQLPEEGLKFMVYLQKENIIDESGMPKERFSAEFPKEGPSILRIQQVVRGDSAAYFCASSPPTASSYEQYFGPGTRLTVT.

This clonotype has only a few counts. The V and J genes are TRBV5-6 and TRBJ2-1; TRBD2 aligns across 7 bases. CDR1 SGHDT and CDR2 YYEEEE come from the germline V gene. J lost 4 bases, V lost 1 base, and 2 bases had no gene match. CDR3 length: 14 residues. CDR3 sequence (DNA): TGTGCCAGCAGCTTGACTAGCGAGTACAATGAGCAGTTCTTC. Protein sequence: CASSLTSEYNEQFF.

The gene calls are TRBV7-2 and TRBJ2-6; D remains unclear. The CDR3 is made up of 16 amino acids. V was clipped by 2 bases and J by 0 bases, with 8 bases between them. The germline V gene has CDR1 SGHTA and CDR2 FQGNSA. In DNA, the CDR3 is TGTGCCAGCAGCTTACAACACAGCTCTGGGGCCAACGTCCTGACTTTC. Translated, it gives CASSLQHSSGANVLTF.

This sequence joins TRBV28 and TRBJ2-5; weak D call: TRBD1 (6 bases). Germline V gene data show CDR1 as MDHEN and CDR2 as SYDVKM. V was pared by 3 bases and J by 5 bases, with 22 bases between. CDR3 size: 17 residues. CDR3 coding DNA: TGTGCCAGCAGTTTGGGGTCACAGGGTTGGGGTTTCGAGACCCAGTACTTC. This codes for CASSLGSQGWGFETQYF.

In its sample, this clonotype was seen many times. This chain uses TRBV28 with TRBJ2-7, with 8 bases identical to TRBD2. The CDR3 loop spans 15 amino acids. V lost 4 bases, J lost 0 bases, and 5 bases stayed unmatched. Germline lookup yields CDR1 MDHEN and CDR2 SYDVKM. The CDR3 is CASSSLAALSYEQYF. CDR3 in DNA: TGTGCCAGCAGTTCACTAGCGGCACTCTCCTACGAGCAGTACTTC.

The table lists this clonotype with many counts. The chain couples TRBV11-2 to TRBJ1-4; no reliable D call. Trimming removed 1 base at V and 5 bases at J, with 17 bases between. The CDR3 has 17 amino acids. Germline V gene data show CDR1 as SGHAT and CDR2 as FQNNGV. The CDR3 nucleotides read TGTGCCAGCAGCTTAGGCGTGTCTACTGGGAGAAATGAAAAACTGTTTTTT. Translated, it gives CASSLGVSTGRNEKLFF.

This clonotype is a singleton in its sample. The chain has TRBV3-1 and TRBJ2-7; D is possibly TRBD2 (6 bases). The CDR3 runs to 15 residues. V lost 0 bases and J 3 bases, leaving 12 bases between the germline ends. Germline V gene data show CDR1 as LGHDT and CDR2 as YNNKEL (reference sequence). The CDR3 loop is CASSQDPGLSYEQYF. CDR3 nucleotide sequence: TGTGCCAGCAGCCAAGATCCGGGACTCAGCTACGAGCAGTACTTC.

This chain uses TRBV4-1 with TRBJ2-5; 8 nucleotides match TRBD1. Trimming took 0 bases from V and 3 from J; bases not matched to a gene: 9. From germline, CDR1 is MGHRA and CDR2 YSYEKL. This CDR3 comprises 17 residues. In DNA form, the CDR3 reads TGCGCCAGCAGCCAAGATATCAGGGGGCGAGGTGAAGAGACCCAGTACTTC. Protein: CASSQDIRGRGEETQYF.

With respect to this clonotype: The junction shows a germline mismatch at one end, possibly a read error. This chain uses TRBV5-1 with TRBJ2-1; the D is unclear. CDR1 and CDR2 (germline): SGHRS, YFSETQ. CDR3 size: 15 residues. CDR3 nucleotide sequence: TGCGCCAGCAGCTTGGGGCTAGATCCAAAAAATGCGCAGTTCTTC. It encodes CASSLGLDPKNAQFF.

Ten or more counts support this clonotype. The J gene is TRBJ2-7, the V gene TRBV12-3 or TRBV12-4; 11 nucleotides align to TRBD2. The CDR3 covers 14 residues. V lost 4 bases and J lost 7; bases outside the gene matches: 6. CDR3 coding DNA: TGTGCCAGCAGTTGGATAGCGGGAGGGGGAGAGCAGTACTTC. It specifies CASSWIAGGGEQYF.